This TCR beta chain was sequenced during a study of siplizumab effects on memory and regulatory T cells. Regarding the study as a whole: Only a minor fraction of alloreactive clones mapped to unstimulated subsets.

Comment on this clone: Antigen specificity is unknown.

Libraries were prepared by immunoSEQ multiplex PCR; TCRdb keeps only in-frame clonotypes and omits some of them. The sample lists tens of thousands of clones, around 94% occurring once. The TCR was taken from a human donor in good health. The specimen sequenced was non-Treg CD4+ T cells sorted from blood.

The CDR3 loop is CASRGAVRGETQYF. CDR3 DNA: TGTGCCAGCAGGGGGGCCGTACGGGGAGAGACCCAGTACTTC. This chain links TRBV6-1 with TRBJ2-5, with D possibly being TRBD1 (6 bases). V was cut by 6 bases and J by 4 bases, with 15 bases left in between. Germline CDR1 MNHNS, CDR2 SASEGT. This CDR3 has 14 amino acids.